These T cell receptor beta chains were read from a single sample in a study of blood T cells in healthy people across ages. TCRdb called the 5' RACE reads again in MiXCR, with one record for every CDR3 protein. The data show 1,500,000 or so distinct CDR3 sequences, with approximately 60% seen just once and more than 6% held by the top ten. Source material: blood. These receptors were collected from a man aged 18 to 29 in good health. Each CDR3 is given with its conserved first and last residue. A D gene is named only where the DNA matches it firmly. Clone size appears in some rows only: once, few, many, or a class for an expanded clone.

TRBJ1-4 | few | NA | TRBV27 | CASSFRVLGELFF
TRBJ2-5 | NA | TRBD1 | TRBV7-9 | CASSRGDRRLGMETQYF
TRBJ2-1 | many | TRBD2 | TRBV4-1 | CASSPTSGSYNEQFF
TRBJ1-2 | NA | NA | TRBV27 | CASSFVTGSYGYTF
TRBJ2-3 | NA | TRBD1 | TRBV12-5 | CASGQGMADTQYF
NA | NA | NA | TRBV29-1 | CSVEASGAEQYF
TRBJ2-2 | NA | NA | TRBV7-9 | CASSLGADPGELFF
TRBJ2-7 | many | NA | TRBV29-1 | CSVRRGGEQYF
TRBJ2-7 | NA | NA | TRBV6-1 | CASRAMSLALHEQYF
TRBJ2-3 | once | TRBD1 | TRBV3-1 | CASSRRTGTADTQYF
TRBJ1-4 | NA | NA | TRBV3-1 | CASSQSRGGPDEKLFF
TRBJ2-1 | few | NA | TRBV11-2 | CASSSGSEQFF
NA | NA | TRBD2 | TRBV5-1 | CASSLPGLAGDSYNEQYF
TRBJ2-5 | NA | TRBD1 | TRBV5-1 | CASSLVPGGAGETQYF
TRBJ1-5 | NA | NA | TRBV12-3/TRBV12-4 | CASQHKESSQPQHF
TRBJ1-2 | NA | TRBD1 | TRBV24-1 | CATSEEAGTGLFGYTF
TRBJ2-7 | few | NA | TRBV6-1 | CASSEPDSSYEQYF
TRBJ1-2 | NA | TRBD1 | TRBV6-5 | CASRGQGWDGYIF
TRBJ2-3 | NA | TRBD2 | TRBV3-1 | CASSQRGDYRTDTQYF
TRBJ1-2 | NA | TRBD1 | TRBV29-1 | CSVEMGTGPLRRGYTF
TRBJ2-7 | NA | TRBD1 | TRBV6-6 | CASSLPGQVKQYF
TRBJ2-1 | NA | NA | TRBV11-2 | CASSSPTLFGTRYNEQFF
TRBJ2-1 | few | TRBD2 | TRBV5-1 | CASRGLAGTSYNEQFF
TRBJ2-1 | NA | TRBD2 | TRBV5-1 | CASSLVRAGDSYNEQFF
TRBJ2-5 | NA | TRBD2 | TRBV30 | CAWSVLSGRPQETQYF
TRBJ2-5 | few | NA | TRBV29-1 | CSVERTQETQYF
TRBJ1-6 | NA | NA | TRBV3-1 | CASSQPGNSPLHF
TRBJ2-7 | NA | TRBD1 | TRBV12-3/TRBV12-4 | CASTYRGLGYKQYF
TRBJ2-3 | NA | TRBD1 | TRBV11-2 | CASSLGGTGGRTDTQYF
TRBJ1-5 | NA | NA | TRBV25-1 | CASSAGGNRPQHF
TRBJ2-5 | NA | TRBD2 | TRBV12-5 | CASGLFSGTSGGPDHQETQYF
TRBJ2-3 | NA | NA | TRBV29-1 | CSVDWGDIATSDTQYF
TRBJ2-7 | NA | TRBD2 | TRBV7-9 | CASSQGTSGGREQYF
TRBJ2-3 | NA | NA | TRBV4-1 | CASSQVDSYTQYF
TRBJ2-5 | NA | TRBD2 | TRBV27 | CASSVAGGETQYF
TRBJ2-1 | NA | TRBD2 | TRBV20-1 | CSLTGTSGNNEQFF
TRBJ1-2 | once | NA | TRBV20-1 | CSARDLGRGYTF
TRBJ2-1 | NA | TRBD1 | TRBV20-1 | CSARGFDRGSYNEQFF
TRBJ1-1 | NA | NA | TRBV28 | CASLIRGTEAFF
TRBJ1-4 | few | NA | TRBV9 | CASSVATGRGEKLFF
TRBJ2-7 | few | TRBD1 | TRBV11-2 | CASSPPLPSGTGHNEQYF
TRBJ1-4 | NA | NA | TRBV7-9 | CASSQIRTGTGEKLFF
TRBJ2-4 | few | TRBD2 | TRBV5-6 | CASSLVAGENIQYF
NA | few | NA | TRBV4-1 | CASSQPGNGHEREQYF
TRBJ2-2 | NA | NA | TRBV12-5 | CASGSLNDGELFF